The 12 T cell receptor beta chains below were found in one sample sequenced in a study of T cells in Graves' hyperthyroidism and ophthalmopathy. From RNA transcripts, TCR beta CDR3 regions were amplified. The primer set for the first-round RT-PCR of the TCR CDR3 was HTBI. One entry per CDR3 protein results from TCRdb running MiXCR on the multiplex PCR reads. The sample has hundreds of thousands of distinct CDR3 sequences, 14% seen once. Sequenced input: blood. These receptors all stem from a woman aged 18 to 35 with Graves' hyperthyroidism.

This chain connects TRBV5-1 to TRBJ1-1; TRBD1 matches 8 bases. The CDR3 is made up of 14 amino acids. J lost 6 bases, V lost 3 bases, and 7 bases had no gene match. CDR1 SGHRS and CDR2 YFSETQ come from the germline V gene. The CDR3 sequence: CASSSPGQVPEAFF. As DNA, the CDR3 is TGCGCCAGCAGCTCCCCGGGACAGGTCCCTGAAGCTTTCTTT. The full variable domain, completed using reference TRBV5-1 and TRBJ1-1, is KAGVTQTPRYLIKTRGQQVTLSCSPISGHRSVSWYQQTPGQGLQFLFEYFSETQRNKGNFPGRFSGRQFSNSRSEMNVSTLELGDSALYLCASSSPGQVPEAFFGQGTRLTVV.

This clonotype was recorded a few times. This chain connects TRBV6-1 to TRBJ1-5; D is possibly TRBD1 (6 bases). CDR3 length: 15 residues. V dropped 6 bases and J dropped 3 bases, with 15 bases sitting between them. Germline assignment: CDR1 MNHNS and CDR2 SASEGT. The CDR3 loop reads CASRRTEGNNQPQHF. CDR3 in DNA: TGTGCCAGCAGGAGGACAGAAGGTAACAATCAGCCCCAGCATTTT.

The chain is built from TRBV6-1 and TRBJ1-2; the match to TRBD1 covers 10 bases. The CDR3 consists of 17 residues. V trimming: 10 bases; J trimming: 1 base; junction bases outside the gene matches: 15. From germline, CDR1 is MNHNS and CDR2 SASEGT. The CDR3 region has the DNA TGTGCCATCCGGCCGAGTTCCGGGACAGGGGTTAACTATGGCTACACCTTC. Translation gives CAIRPSSGTGVNYGYTF.

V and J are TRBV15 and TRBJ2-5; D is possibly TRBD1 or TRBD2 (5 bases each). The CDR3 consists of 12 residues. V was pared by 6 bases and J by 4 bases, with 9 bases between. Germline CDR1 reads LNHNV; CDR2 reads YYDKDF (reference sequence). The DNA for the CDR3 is TGTGCCACCAGTGGGGGTCTAGAGACCCAGTACTTC. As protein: CATSGGLETQYF.

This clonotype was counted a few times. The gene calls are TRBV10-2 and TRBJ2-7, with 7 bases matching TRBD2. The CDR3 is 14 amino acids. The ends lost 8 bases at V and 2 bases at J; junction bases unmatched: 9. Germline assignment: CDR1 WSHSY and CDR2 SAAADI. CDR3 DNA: TGCGCCAGCGTCATTGGGGCGGGAGCCTACGAGCAGTACTTC. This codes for CASVIGAGAYEQYF.

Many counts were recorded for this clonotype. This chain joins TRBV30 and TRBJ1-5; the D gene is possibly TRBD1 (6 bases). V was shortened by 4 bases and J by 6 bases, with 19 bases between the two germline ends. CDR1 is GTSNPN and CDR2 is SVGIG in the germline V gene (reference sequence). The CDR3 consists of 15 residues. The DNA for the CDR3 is TGTGCCTGGAACCTGGGGGGCTATCCGGGTCAGCCCCAGCATTTT. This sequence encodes CAWNLGGYPGQPQHF.

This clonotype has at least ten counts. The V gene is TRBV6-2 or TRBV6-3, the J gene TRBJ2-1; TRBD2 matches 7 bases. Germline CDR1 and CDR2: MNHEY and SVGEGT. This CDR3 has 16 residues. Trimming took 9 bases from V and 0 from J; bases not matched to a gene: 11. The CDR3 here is CASPPAREASYNEQFF. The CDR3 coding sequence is TGTGCCAGTCCCCCTGCACGGGAGGCCTCCTACAATGAGCAGTTCTTC.

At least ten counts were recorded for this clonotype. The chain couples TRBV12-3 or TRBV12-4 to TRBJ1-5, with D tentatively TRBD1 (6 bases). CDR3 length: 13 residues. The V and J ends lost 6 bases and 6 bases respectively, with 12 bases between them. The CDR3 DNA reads TGTGCCAGCAGGAGAGGGGGGGGTCAGCCCCAGCATTTT. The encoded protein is CASRRGGGQPQHF.

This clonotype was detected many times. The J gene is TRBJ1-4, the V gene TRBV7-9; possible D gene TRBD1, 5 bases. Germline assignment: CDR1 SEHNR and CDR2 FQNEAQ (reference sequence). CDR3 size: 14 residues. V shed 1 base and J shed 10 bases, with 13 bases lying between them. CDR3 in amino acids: CASSLDGAPSKLFF. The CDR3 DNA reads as TGTGCCAGCAGCTTAGATGGGGCTCCCTCAAAACTGTTTTTT.

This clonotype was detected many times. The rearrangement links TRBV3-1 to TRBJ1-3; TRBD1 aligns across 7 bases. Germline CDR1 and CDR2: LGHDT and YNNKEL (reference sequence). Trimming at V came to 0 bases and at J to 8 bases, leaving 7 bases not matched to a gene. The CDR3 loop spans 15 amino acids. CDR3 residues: CASSQDETGKDTIYF. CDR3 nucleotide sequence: TGTGCCAGCAGCCAAGATGAGACAGGGAAAGACACCATATATTTT. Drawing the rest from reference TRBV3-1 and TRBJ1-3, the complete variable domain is DTAVSQTPKYLVTQMGNDKSIKCEQNLGHDTMYWYKQDSKKFLKIMFSYNNKELIINETVPNRFSPKSPDKAHLNLHINSLELGDSAVYFCASSQDETGKDTIYFGEGSWLTVV.

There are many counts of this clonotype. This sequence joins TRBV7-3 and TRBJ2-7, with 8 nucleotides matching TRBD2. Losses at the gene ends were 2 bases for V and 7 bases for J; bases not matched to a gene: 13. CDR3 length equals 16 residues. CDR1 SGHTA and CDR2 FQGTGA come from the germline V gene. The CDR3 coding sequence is TGTGCCAGCAGCTTATCTCCTGCGGGAGGTCAAATGGAGCAGTACTTC. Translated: CASSLSPAGGQMEQYF.

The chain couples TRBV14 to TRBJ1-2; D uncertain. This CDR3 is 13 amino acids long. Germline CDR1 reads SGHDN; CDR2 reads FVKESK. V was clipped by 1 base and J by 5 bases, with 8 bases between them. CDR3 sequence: CASSQVRQYGYTF. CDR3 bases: TGTGCCAGCAGCCAAGTTCGTCAGTATGGCTACACCTTC.